This TCR beta chain was recorded in a study of cytomegalovirus exposure and HLA in healthy donors. Study results and limitations: Through in vitro validation, a few CMV-associated chains were shown to be specific for CMV antigens. Rare TCR sequences dominated, though some public TCRs recurred in many donors. A list of 150 or so TCR beta chains associated with cytomegalovirus was given.

Sequenced by immunoSEQ multiplex PCR; TCRdb stores in-frame clones only, minus some. The table records 150,000 to 200,000 clones, 80% to 90% of them present only once. The 120-subject validation cohort, separate from the approximately 660-subject first cohort, included the donors. In its sample, this clone was seen a few times. Its target is not known. V was trimmed by 5 bases and J by 0 bases, leaving 4 bases between them. This CDR3 has 12 residues. Per the germline V gene, CDR1 is SEHNR and CDR2 is FQNEAQ (reference sequence). The chain recombines TRBV7-9 with TRBJ1-1; D is unresolved. Specimen: PBMCs. This TCR was recovered from a woman aged 30 to 39 in good health and CMV-seronegative. CDR3 DNA sequence: TGTGCCAGCAGCGTCATGAACACTGAAGCTTTCTTT. This encodes CASSVMNTEAFF. Looking up the rest from reference TRBV7-9 and TRBJ1-1 gives the full variable domain: DTGVSQNPRHKITKRGQNVTFRCDPISEHNRLYWYRQTLGQGPEFLTYFQNEAQLEKSRLLSDRFSAERPKGSFSTLEIQRTEQGDSAMYLCASSVMNTEAFFGQGTRLTVV.